Below, one T cell receptor beta chain is given with its context. Its target is unknown. This sample stems from a study of blood T cells in healthy people across ages. Overall study findings and caveats: It was held that diversity estimates obtained from one million T cells represented underestimates. Observed TCR beta diversity per million T cells went down as age went up. This fall followed a roughly linear course with age.

The ends were cut back, 6 bases at V and 0 bases at J, with 12 bases in the middle. Germline values: CDR1 LGHNA, CDR2 YSLEER. The CDR3 has 16 residues. For the second PCR, which ran for about 7 to 11 cycles, a sample-barcoded 5' primer and a J-beta primer mix were used. Each TCR beta cDNA got a 12-nucleotide random molecular identifier. Every sample gave at least 3 million paired-end reads containing CDR3. TCRdb re-derived calls from the 5' RACE reads in MiXCR, one entry per CDR3 protein. The repertoire consists of around 1,800,000 distinct CDR3 sequences, with around 40% occurring once and the leading ten covering 23%.

The chain joins TRBV4-3 to TRBJ2-6; D unresolved. The receptor's source is a human donor in good health. Sequencing was performed on blood. The CDR3 sequence is CASRPDAYSGANVLTF. The CDR3 DNA follows: TGCGCCAGCAGGCCGGACGCTTACTCTGGGGCCAACGTCCTGACTTTC.